Sequencing of this T cell receptor beta chain was carried out in a study of response to subunit inactivated influenza vaccine. General study points: Few new T cells, the authors suggested, are recruited by each seasonal influenza vaccination.

About this clonotype: Antigen specificity is unknown.

CDR1 SGDLS and CDR2 YYNGEE come from the germline V gene. V was cut by 0 bases and J by 4 bases, with 5 bases left in between. The CDR3 contains 13 residues. TCRdb reprocessed the RT-PCR reads with MiXCR, giving one entry per CDR3 protein. The data show 550,000 to 650,000 distinct CDR3 sequences, around 11% seen once. Material: PBMCs from blood, obtained on the day of vaccination. This clonotype was obtained from a man aged 45-60 years who received an inactivated influenza vaccine. The V gene is TRBV9, the J gene TRBJ2-1; no reliable D call. In DNA, the CDR3 is TGTGCCAGCAGCGTAGATCCGTACAATGAGCAGTTCTTC. This gives the protein CASSVDPYNEQFF.